These 3 T cell receptor beta chains were all obtained from the same sample, sequenced in a study of blood T cell repertoires in COVID-19. Profiled with immunoSEQ multiplex PCR; TCRdb holds only in-frame clones, not every one. This repertoire shows a few hundred thousand clones, approximately 82% found once; its top ten account for roughly 3.3%. The sequencing input was peripheral blood. These receptors all come from a young woman with acute or convalescent COVID-19.

V is TRBV28 and J is TRBJ1-5; TRBD1 might be the D (5 bases). Looked up from germline, CDR1 is MDHEN and CDR2 is SYDVKM. The CDR3 consists of 15 residues. Trimming shortened V by 7 bases and J by 7 bases, and 20 bases separated the two germline ends. The CDR3: CASTGGGTGSQPQHF. Here the CDR3 DNA reads TGTGCCAGCACGGGCGGGGGGACGGGAAGCCAGCCCCAGCATTTT.

This clone was seen a single time. The chain has TRBV5-4 and TRBJ1-3; possible D gene TRBD1, 5 bases. CDR1 and CDR2 from the germline V gene are SGHNT and YYREEE (reference sequence). The CDR3 covers 16 residues. The germline V and J ends were trimmed by 4 bases and 1 base, with 15 bases remaining between them. CDR3 sequence (DNA): TGTGCCAGCAGCGCCGACCAGGGTTTTTCTGGAAACACCATATATTTT. Translated: CASSADQGFSGNTIYF.

The chain carries TRBV27 and TRBJ2-3; possibly TRBD1 for D (5 bases). The CDR3 spans 16 residues. V was shortened by 3 bases and J by 2 bases, with 15 bases between the two germline ends. Germline CDR1 and CDR2: MNHEY and SMNVEV (reference sequence). The CDR3 here is CASSFQGAAFTDTQYF. The CDR3 DNA reads TGTGCCAGCAGTTTCCAGGGTGCTGCTTTCACAGATACGCAGTATTTT.